This T cell receptor beta chain came from a study of cytomegalovirus exposure and HLA in healthy donors. The PCR made use of 60 Vbeta and 13 Jbeta primers. Clones were read by immunoSEQ multiplex PCR, and TCRdb kept only the in-frame ones, dropping some. The sample includes some 98,000 clones, about 81% of them seen just once. Trimming stripped 8 bases from V and 3 bases from J, with 7 bases between. This CDR3 is 12 amino acids long. Germline V lookup: CDR1 MDHEN, CDR2 SYDVKM. The gene calls are TRBV28 and TRBJ2-2, with D perhaps TRBD1 (5 bases). The sample comprised PBMCs. The TCR originated in a man in his forties or fifties in good health and CMV-seronegative. The CDR3 sequence is CASAGHTGELFF. In DNA, the CDR3 is TGTGCCAGCGCAGGGCACACCGGGGAGCTGTTTTTT. Full variable domain (outside the CDR3, taken from reference TRBV28 and TRBJ2-2): DVKVTQSSRYLVKRTGEKVFLECVQDMDHENMFWYRQDPGLGLRLIYFSYDVKMKEKGDIPEGYSVSREKKERFSLILESASTNQTSMYLCASAGHTGELFFGEGSRLTVL.